The 13 T cell receptor beta chains in this list originate from one sample, sequenced in a study of PD-L1 blockade in urothelial cancer. Clones were sequenced by immunoSEQ multiplex PCR, and TCRdb holds only the in-frame ones, with some missing. Of about 45,000 clones in the sample, around 89% were seen once. The input for sequencing was PBMCs, taken around atezolizumab (anti-PD-L1) treatment. All receptors derive from an elderly man with urothelial cancer.

The CDR3, as DNA: TGTGCCAGCAGCTTGGTGGGTCGCAGGGAGCAGTACTTC. This translates into CASSLVGRREQYF. This rearrangement joins TRBV5-5 to TRBJ2-7, with D uncertain. The germline V and J ends were trimmed by 0 bases and 7 bases, with 11 bases remaining between them. The germline V gene has CDR1 SGHKS and CDR2 YYEKEE (reference sequence). The CDR3 runs 13 residues.

In this sample, this clone turned up once. The chain is built from TRBV7-2 and TRBJ2-4; 8 positions match TRBD2. The CDR3 has 18 amino acids. J gave up 0 bases and V 2 bases, and 9 bases lay outside the gene matches. Looked up from germline, CDR1 is SGHTA and CDR2 is FQGNSA. The CDR3 loop reads CASSLYLAGTVAKNIQYF. Here the CDR3 DNA reads TGTGCCAGCAGCTTATACCTAGCGGGCACCGTAGCCAAAAACATTCAGTACTTC.

This rearrangement joins TRBV11-2 to TRBJ2-1; TRBD2 matches 14 bases. CDR3 length equals 17 residues. Looked up from germline, CDR1 is SGHAT and CDR2 is FQNNGV. V shed 5 bases, J shed 8 bases, and the junction held 11 bases outside the gene matches. In DNA, the CDR3 is TGTGCCAGCAGCCCAAGGACTAGCGGGAGGCCTCAGGATGAGCAGTTCTTC. This sequence encodes CASSPRTSGRPQDEQFF. Variable domain in full (rest from reference TRBV11-2 and TRBJ2-1): EAGVAQSPRYKIIEKRQSVAFWCNPISGHATLYWYQQILGQGPKLLIQFQNNGVVDDSQLPKDRFSAERLKGVDSTLKIQPAKLEDSAVYLCASSPRTSGRPQDEQFFGPGTRLTVL.

The chain couples TRBV7-9 to TRBJ2-5; TRBD2 matches 9 bases. With V trimmed by 1 base and J by 0 bases, 9 bases remained unmatched. This CDR3 has 18 residues. The germline CDR1 and CDR2 sequences are SEHNR and FQNEAQ (reference sequence). CDR3: CASSLVRAGGQNQETQYF. The CDR3 DNA reads TGTGCCAGCAGCTTAGTTCGAGCGGGAGGCCAAAACCAAGAGACCCAGTACTTC.

This clone has a handful of counts. V and J are TRBV19 and TRBJ1-1; TRBD1 matches at 7 bases. The CDR3 runs 16 residues. Germline CDR1 LNHDA, CDR2 SQIVND (reference sequence). The V gene end was trimmed by 5 bases and the J gene end by 1 base; junction bases not matched to a gene: 10. The CDR3 reads CASSVGQEVANTEAFF. The CDR3 coding sequence is TGTGCCAGTAGTGTCGGACAGGAAGTCGCGAACACTGAAGCTTTCTTT.

This chain connects TRBV19 to TRBJ2-2; perhaps TRBD1 as D (6 bases). CDR3 length: 14 residues. Deletions cut 10 bases from V and 0 bases from J, with 12 bases between. Germline V CDR1 and CDR2: LNHDA, SQIVND (reference sequence). The CDR3 loop reads CATSGTSNTGELFF. The CDR3 nucleotides read TGTGCCACATCCGGGACATCGAACACCGGGGAGCTGTTTTTT.

This chain connects TRBV6-5 to TRBJ2-1, with a possible D match to TRBD2 (6 bases). From germline, CDR1 is MNHEY and CDR2 SVGAGI. The CDR3 length is 12 residues. V lost 4 bases to trimming and J lost 10 bases, with 11 bases between them. The CDR3 sequence is CASSSVAGEQFF. CDR3 DNA sequence: TGTGCCAGCAGTTCCGTGGCGGGGGAGCAGTTCTTC.

The chain uses TRBV19 and TRBJ1-2; D possibly corresponds to TRBD1 (5 bases). Per the germline V gene, CDR1 is LNHDA and CDR2 is SQIVND (reference sequence). With 1 base removed from V and 4 bases from J, the gap between germline ends came to 16 bases. The CDR3 spans 16 residues. As DNA, the CDR3 is TGTGCCAGTAGTATAGGCTCGGGGGGTGTCTTCTATGGCTACACCTTC. Translating it yields CASSIGSGGVFYGYTF.

V gene TRBV7-2 combines with J gene TRBJ2-3; D unresolved. CDR1 and CDR2 (germline): SGHTA, FQGNSA. V was trimmed by 3 bases and J by 7 bases, leaving 5 bases between them. The CDR3 loop spans 11 amino acids. CDR3 region: CASSLAYTQYF. CDR3 nucleotides: TGTGCCAGCAGCTTGGCATATACGCAGTATTTT.

The chain has TRBV6-6 and TRBJ1-3; D is unclear. Trimming left V 2 bases short and J 0 bases short, with 8 bases between. Per the germline V gene, CDR1 is MNHNY and CDR2 is SVGAGI (reference sequence). The CDR3 has 15 residues. CDR3 region: CASSYEGSSGNTIYF. Written as DNA, the CDR3 is TGTGCCAGCAGTTACGAGGGAAGCTCTGGAAACACCATATATTTT.

The V and J genes are TRBV10-3 and TRBJ2-5; D is possibly TRBD2 (5 bases). This CDR3 comprises 13 residues. Trimming took 7 bases from V and 4 from J, leaving 13 bases between them. Germline CDR1 and CDR2: ENHRY and SYGVKD. The CDR3: CAITGSRGETQYF. The CDR3 coding sequence is TGTGCCATCACCGGCAGTCGGGGAGAGACCCAGTACTTC.

The rearrangement uses TRBV14 and TRBJ2-7, with no clear D. CDR3 length: 13 amino acids. CDR1 is SGHDN, CDR2 FVKESK, per germline. V lost 3 bases and J 3 bases, leaving 9 bases between the germline ends. CDR3 region: CASSQQTSYEQYF. For the CDR3, the DNA is TGTGCCAGCAGCCAGCAGACAAGCTACGAGCAGTACTTC.

The sample holds one count of this clone. The chain combines TRBV30 with TRBJ2-5; 9 nucleotides line up with TRBD2. Per germline, CDR1 GTSNPN and CDR2 SVGIG (reference sequence). The CDR3 is made up of 14 amino acids. V gave up 3 bases and J gave up 4 bases; unmatched junction bases: 6. The CDR3 spells CAWRASGKPETQYF. CDR3 DNA: TGTGCCTGGAGGGCTAGCGGGAAACCAGAGACCCAGTACTTC.